This T cell receptor (beta chain) was profiled in a study of technical replicates of blood from a handful of donors. The CDR3 is 15 amino acids. The germline V gene encodes CDR1 SGHAT and CDR2 FQDESV (reference sequence). V gave up 5 bases and J gave up 5 bases, with 18 bases separating them. TCRdb's table, derived via immunoSEQ multiplex PCR, lists solely in-frame clones and lacks some. Counted here are roughly 60,000 clones, approximately 86% occurring once; the ten biggest clones make up 5.1%. What was sequenced was PBMCs. The chain uses TRBV11-1 and TRBJ1-2; D possibly corresponds to TRBD1 (5 bases). The source of this sequence is a human donor in good health. Some clones in this sample may be carry-over from other donors' samples. CDR3 nucleotide sequence: TGTGCCAGCAGCCAGGGCGGGGGTCGGCGTTATGGCTACACCTTC. Encoded protein: CASSQGGGRRYGYTF.